Here is one T cell receptor (beta chain) with its context. Antigen: not known. The data belong to a study of OX40 agonist ivuxolimab in advanced cancers. Study in general: At doses from 0.01 to 10 mg/kg, patients were given intravenous ivuxolimab every 2 weeks. Two cutaneous melanoma patients and one hepatocellular carcinoma patient, three in all, had partial responses. Study observations and caveats: Low normalized clonal expansion also occurred in some nonresponding patients.

Only in-frame clones appear in the TCRdb table, and some are missing; sequencing was by immunoSEQ multiplex PCR. The sample gives more than 70,000 clones, roughly four fifths of which show up once; approximately 0.44% is in the top ten. Any history of autoimmune disease or systemic immunosuppression disqualified patients. V shed 5 bases and J shed 0 bases, with 15 bases lying between them. This CDR3 contains 16 residues. In germline, CDR1 is SGHKS, CDR2 YYEKEE (reference sequence). The clonotype originates from an adult with an advanced solid tumor such as melanoma, head and neck, liver or kidney cancer. The source material was CD4+ or CD8+ T cells sorted from blood, sampled in a trial of the OX40 agonist ivuxolimab. J is TRBJ1-5 and V is TRBV5-5; unclear D gene. The CDR3: CASRLGDLYSNQPQHF. CDR3 coding DNA: TGTGCCAGCAGGCTCGGAGACCTTTATAGCAATCAGCCCCAGCATTTT. The full variable domain, completed using reference TRBV5-5 and TRBJ1-5, is DAGVTQSPTHLIKTRGQQVTLRCSPISGHKSVSWYQQVLGQGPQFIFQYYEKEERGRGNFPDRFSARQFPNYSSELNVNALLLGDSALYLCASRLGDLYSNQPQHFGDGTRLSIL.